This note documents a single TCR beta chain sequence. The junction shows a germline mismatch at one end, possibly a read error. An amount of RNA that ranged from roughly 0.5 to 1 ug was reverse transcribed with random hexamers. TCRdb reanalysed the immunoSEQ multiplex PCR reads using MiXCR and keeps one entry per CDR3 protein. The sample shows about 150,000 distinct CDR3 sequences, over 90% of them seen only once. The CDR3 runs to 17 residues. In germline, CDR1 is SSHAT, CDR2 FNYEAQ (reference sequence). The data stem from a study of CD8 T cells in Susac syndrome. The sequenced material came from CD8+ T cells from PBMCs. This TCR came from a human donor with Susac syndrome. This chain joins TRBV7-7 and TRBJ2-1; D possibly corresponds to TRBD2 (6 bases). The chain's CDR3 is CASSPLTGGSSYNEQFF. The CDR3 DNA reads TGTGCTAGCAGCCCCCTCACTGGGGGGAGCTCCTACAATGAGCAGTTCTTC.